These T cell receptor beta chains were read from a single sample in a study of beta chain features in type 1 diabetes. Method: immunoSEQ multiplex PCR; TCRdb's copy keeps in-frame clones and lacks some. The data hold 310,000 or so clones, with 15% observed a single time. The specimen was naive CD4+ T cells from blood. These receptors were collected from a man aged 18 to 35 with type 1 diabetes. Both conserved end residues are part of each CDR3. The D gene is left open where the match is weak. Not every row has a clone size; where given, it reads once, few, many or a size class.

CDR3nt: TGTGCCAGCAGTGAGACTAGCGGGGGCCTAGCCAAAAACATTCAGTACTTC
CDR3aa: CASSETSGGLAKNIQYF
d_gene: TRBD2
v_gene: TRBV6-1
j_gene: TRBJ2-4
abundance: few

CDR3nt: TGTGCCAGCTCACCCCCGTTCAACAGGGGAAACACTGAAGCTTTCTTT
CDR3aa: CASSPPFNRGNTEAFF
d_gene: TRBD1
v_gene: TRBV18
j_gene: TRBJ1-1
abundance: .

CDR3nt: TGTGCCAGCTCATACGGACAGAATGAAAAACTGTTTTTT
CDR3aa: CASSYGQNEKLFF
d_gene: .
v_gene: TRBV18
j_gene: TRBJ1-4
abundance: few

CDR3nt: TGTGCCAGCAGCCTCCGACAGGCGACCTACGAGCAGTACTTC
CDR3aa: CASSLRQATYEQYF
d_gene: .
v_gene: TRBV13
j_gene: TRBJ2-7
abundance: few

CDR3nt: TGTGCCAGTACAATCCGGGGAGGGAATGAAAAACTGTTTTTT
CDR3aa: CASTIRGGNEKLFF
d_gene: .
v_gene: TRBV19
j_gene: TRBJ1-4
abundance: .

CDR3nt: TGCGCCAGCAGCTTGGTACCGGGTGCTGGCTACACCTTC
CDR3aa: CASSLVPGAGYTF
d_gene: .
v_gene: TRBV5-1
j_gene: TRBJ1-2
abundance: .

CDR3nt: TGTGCCAGCAGCCGGGAGGGGAGGGCGGCTAATGAAAAACTGTTTTTT
CDR3aa: CASSREGRAANEKLFF
d_gene: .
v_gene: TRBV2
j_gene: TRBJ1-4
abundance: .

CDR3nt: TGCAGCGTTCAGATGGGGGGGAATGAGCAGTTCTTC
CDR3aa: CSVQMGGNEQFF
d_gene: TRBD2
v_gene: TRBV29-1
j_gene: TRBJ2-1
abundance: few

CDR3nt: TGTGCCAGCACCTTAGCCGGGACTAGCAGCTACAATGAGCAGTTCTTC
CDR3aa: CASTLAGTSSYNEQFF
d_gene: TRBD2
v_gene: TRBV5-8
j_gene: TRBJ2-1
abundance: few

CDR3nt: TGTGCCAGCAGACAACTAGCGGGGGGGCCGGATGAGCAGTTCTTC
CDR3aa: CASRQLAGGPDEQFF
d_gene: TRBD2
v_gene: TRBV6-5
j_gene: TRBJ2-1
abundance: few

CDR3nt: TGTGCCTGGTTCGTAGCGGGGGGGGAGCAGTACTTC
CDR3aa: CAWFVAGGEQYF
d_gene: TRBD2
v_gene: TRBV30
j_gene: TRBJ2-7
abundance: .

CDR3nt: TGTGCCAGCAGCGTAGGACTAGCGGGAGAGAATGACTTC
CDR3aa: CASSVGLAGENDF
d_gene: TRBD2
v_gene: TRBV9
j_gene: TRBJ2-5
abundance: .

CDR3nt: TGTGCCAGCAGCTCTGGCGGGCCCCCCTACGAGCAGTACTTC
CDR3aa: CASSSGGPPYEQYF
d_gene: .
v_gene: TRBV13
j_gene: TRBJ2-7
abundance: few

CDR3nt: TGTGCCAGCAGCTTCCGTGGACAAATGGTGCCCTACGAGCAGTACTTC
CDR3aa: CASSFRGQMVPYEQYF
d_gene: .
v_gene: TRBV5-4
j_gene: TRBJ2-7
abundance: few

CDR3nt: TGTGCCAGCAGCCACAGGGCCTATTATGGCTACACCTTC
CDR3aa: CASSHRAYYGYTF
d_gene: .
v_gene: TRBV7-2
j_gene: TRBJ1-2
abundance: .

CDR3nt: TGTGCCAGCAGCCGAGGCCAGGGCTGGGATACGCAGTATTTT
CDR3aa: CASSRGQGWDTQYF
d_gene: .
v_gene: TRBV27
j_gene: TRBJ2-3
abundance: few

CDR3nt: TGCGCCAGCAGCCAGGGGACAGGGAGCCAAAATCAGCCCCAGCATTTT
CDR3aa: CASSQGTGSQNQPQHF
d_gene: TRBD1
v_gene: TRBV4-3
j_gene: TRBJ1-5
abundance: .

CDR3nt: TGTGCCAACGCGGGACTAGCGGGTATTAATGAGCAGTTCTTC
CDR3aa: CANAGLAGINEQFF
d_gene: TRBD2
v_gene: TRBV2
j_gene: TRBJ2-1
abundance: .

CDR3nt: TGTGCCAGCAGCGCCGGGACAGCGAACTATGGCTACACCTTC
CDR3aa: CASSAGTANYGYTF
d_gene: TRBD1
v_gene: TRBV7-8
j_gene: TRBJ1-2
abundance: few

CDR3nt: TGTGCCAGTAGTATAAGGACAGCTTATAGCAATCAGCCCCAGCATTTT
CDR3aa: CASSIRTAYSNQPQHF
d_gene: .
v_gene: TRBV19
j_gene: TRBJ1-5
abundance: few

CDR3nt: TGTGCCAGCAGCATGCCGGGACTGGTTCACGAGCAGTACTTC
CDR3aa: CASSMPGLVHEQYF
d_gene: .
v_gene: TRBV7-9
j_gene: TRBJ2-7
abundance: .

CDR3nt: TGTGCCAGTCGACAGGGAGGCACAGATACGCAGTATTTT
CDR3aa: CASRQGGTDTQYF
d_gene: TRBD1
v_gene: TRBV14
j_gene: TRBJ2-3
abundance: .

CDR3nt: TGCGCCAGCAGCCGAACCCTAGCGGGGGGGAGAGAGCAGTACTTC
CDR3aa: CASSRTLAGGREQYF
d_gene: TRBD2
v_gene: TRBV4-3
j_gene: TRBJ2-7
abundance: .

CDR3nt: TGTGCCAGCAGTCCTGGACAGGGAAGCACTGAAGCTTTCTTT
CDR3aa: CASSPGQGSTEAFF
d_gene: TRBD1
v_gene: TRBV28
j_gene: TRBJ1-1
abundance: few

CDR3nt: TGCGCCAGCAGCCAAGAGGGACTAGCGGGTTACTACGAGCAGTACTTC
CDR3aa: CASSQEGLAGYYEQYF
d_gene: TRBD2
v_gene: TRBV4-1
j_gene: TRBJ2-7
abundance: few

CDR3nt: TGTGCCAGCAGCCCCATTAGCCGGGGTCAGGGGCGGCACACTGAAGCTTTCTTT
CDR3aa: CASSPISRGQGRHTEAFF
d_gene: .
v_gene: TRBV11-2
j_gene: TRBJ1-1
abundance: few

CDR3nt: TGTGCCAGCAGTTATTCCGGACTGGCCACCATATATTTT
CDR3aa: CASSYSGLATIYF
d_gene: .
v_gene: TRBV6-6
j_gene: TRBJ1-3
abundance: few

CDR3nt: TGCGCCAGCAGCTTGGTCGAGAATTATGGCTACACCTTC
CDR3aa: CASSLVENYGYTF
d_gene: .
v_gene: TRBV5-1
j_gene: TRBJ1-2
abundance: few

CDR3nt: TGTGCCAGCAGCTTGGTCTACAGGGGTACAGATACGCAGTATTTT
CDR3aa: CASSLVYRGTDTQYF
d_gene: TRBD1
v_gene: TRBV5-6
j_gene: TRBJ2-3
abundance: few

CDR3nt: TGTGCCAGCAGTATAGGGAGTTGGCCCTACGAGCAGTACTTC
CDR3aa: CASSIGSWPYEQYF
d_gene: .
v_gene: TRBV28
j_gene: TRBJ2-7
abundance: .

CDR3nt: TGTGCCTGGGAACTTCAGGGGGCACGACGAACTGAAGCTTTCTTT
CDR3aa: CAWELQGARRTEAFF
d_gene: TRBD1
v_gene: TRBV30
j_gene: TRBJ1-1
abundance: few

CDR3nt: TGTGCCAGCAGCATGACACTTCAAGAGACCCAGTACTTC
CDR3aa: CASSMTLQETQYF
d_gene: .
v_gene: TRBV5-6
j_gene: TRBJ2-5
abundance: .

CDR3nt: TGCGCCAGCAGCCAAGCGGTCCGCTCGAACACCGGGGAGCTGTTTTTT
CDR3aa: CASSQAVRSNTGELFF
d_gene: .
v_gene: TRBV4-3
j_gene: TRBJ2-2
abundance: .

CDR3nt: TGTGCCTGGGCGGCCCAGCGGGGGAATGGCTACACCTTC
CDR3aa: CAWAAQRGNGYTF
d_gene: .
v_gene: TRBV30
j_gene: TRBJ1-2
abundance: few

CDR3nt: TGTGCCAGCAGCGTTATTCATAGTACGCAGTATTTT
CDR3aa: CASSVIHSTQYF
d_gene: .
v_gene: TRBV9
j_gene: TRBJ2-3
abundance: .

CDR3nt: TGTGCCAGCAGTTTATCGAGCTCTGGAAACACCATATATTTT
CDR3aa: CASSLSSSGNTIYF
d_gene: .
v_gene: TRBV28
j_gene: TRBJ1-3
abundance: few

CDR3nt: TGTGCCAGCAGCTCCAAAGGGACAGGGCGACCCTACGAGCAGTACTTC
CDR3aa: CASSSKGTGRPYEQYF
d_gene: TRBD1
v_gene: TRBV11-2
j_gene: TRBJ2-7
abundance: .

CDR3nt: TGTGCCAGCAGTCCTCAGTGGGGAGGAAATGAGCAGTTCTTC
CDR3aa: CASSPQWGGNEQFF
d_gene: .
v_gene: TRBV28
j_gene: TRBJ2-1
abundance: .

CDR3nt: TGTGCCAGCAGCTTAAAAGCGGGGGTTTTGAATACGCAGTATTTT
CDR3aa: CASSLKAGVLNTQYF
d_gene: TRBD2
v_gene: TRBV7-2
j_gene: TRBJ2-3
abundance: .

CDR3nt: TGCGCCAGCAGCGGGGGGTCGGCGGGAAACAATGAGCAGTTCTTC
CDR3aa: CASSGGSAGNNEQFF
d_gene: .
v_gene: TRBV5-1
j_gene: TRBJ2-1
abundance: .

CDR3nt: TGTGCCAGCAGCTTAGATCGGGGTACCGGGGAGCTGTTTTTT
CDR3aa: CASSLDRGTGELFF
d_gene: .
v_gene: TRBV7-8
j_gene: TRBJ2-2
abundance: few

CDR3nt: TGTGCCAGCAGCGGAGTAGCGGGAGTCTTATCCGGGGAGCTGTTTTTT
CDR3aa: CASSGVAGVLSGELFF
d_gene: TRBD2
v_gene: TRBV9
j_gene: TRBJ2-2
abundance: few

CDR3nt: TGTGCCAGCAGCTTAGTCCCGGACAGGAGGAACACTGAAGCTTTCTTT
CDR3aa: CASSLVPDRRNTEAFF
d_gene: TRBD1
v_gene: TRBV11-2
j_gene: TRBJ1-1
abundance: .

CDR3nt: TGTGCCAGCAGGGGGCAGGGGCTAAACGAGCAGTACTTC
CDR3aa: CASRGQGLNEQYF
d_gene: .
v_gene: TRBV5-4
j_gene: TRBJ2-7
abundance: .

CDR3nt: TGCGCCAGCAGCTTGGGAGTGTCTAGCACAGATACGCAGTATTTT
CDR3aa: CASSLGVSSTDTQYF
d_gene: .
v_gene: TRBV5-1
j_gene: TRBJ2-3
abundance: few

CDR3nt: TGTGCCAGCAGCGTAGCAACAGGGCCAAACACTGAAGCTTTCTTT
CDR3aa: CASSVATGPNTEAFF
d_gene: .
v_gene: TRBV9
j_gene: TRBJ1-1
abundance: .

CDR3nt: TGTGCCAGCAGGCTCAGAGTGGGACAGGGGGTAGTTAGTGGCTACACCTTC
CDR3aa: CASRLRVGQGVVSGYTF
d_gene: TRBD1
v_gene: TRBV7-2
j_gene: TRBJ1-2
abundance: .

CDR3nt: TGTGCCTGGAGCCTAGACTCCTCTAGCACAGATACGCAGTATTTT
CDR3aa: CAWSLDSSSTDTQYF
d_gene: .
v_gene: TRBV30
j_gene: TRBJ2-3
abundance: .

CDR3nt: TGTGCCAGCAGTTCCCTCGTACAGGGTTCCGGGTCACCCCTCCACTTT
CDR3aa: CASSSLVQGSGSPLHF
d_gene: .
v_gene: TRBV27
j_gene: TRBJ1-6
abundance: .

CDR3nt: TGTGCCAGCAGTTACCCGCGAAACCAAGAGACCCAGTACTTC
CDR3aa: CASSYPRNQETQYF
d_gene: .
v_gene: TRBV6-5
j_gene: TRBJ2-5
abundance: .

CDR3nt: TGTGCCAGTGACTTGAACCAAGAGACCCAGTACTTC
CDR3aa: CASDLNQETQYF
d_gene: .
v_gene: TRBV2
j_gene: TRBJ2-5
abundance: few

CDR3nt: TGTGCCAGCAGCCCCCCCGACACTTCAACAGGAGCTTTCTTT
CDR3aa: CASSPPDTSTGAFF
d_gene: .
v_gene: TRBV28
j_gene: TRBJ1-1
abundance: .

CDR3nt: TGTGCCAGCAGCTTTCAGGACAGCCAAGAGACCCAGTACTTC
CDR3aa: CASSFQDSQETQYF
d_gene: .
v_gene: TRBV7-6
j_gene: TRBJ2-5
abundance: .

CDR3nt: TGTGCCAGCAGCCCGGGGACTAGTATACGTCTGGAGACCCAGTACTTC
CDR3aa: CASSPGTSIRLETQYF
d_gene: TRBD2
v_gene: TRBV7-2
j_gene: TRBJ2-5
abundance: .